This TCR beta chain was identified in a study of blood T cell repertoires in COVID-19. Study at large: Sample material is recorded as cDNA or gDNA derived from T cells, B-cell-depleted T cells, or PBMCs.

Participants, roughly 18 to 90 years old, spanned around 26 US areas. Participant-reported clinical history was the basis for cohort assignment. Each recovered donor of Cohort 3 presented with two negative PCRs, clearance, or symptom resolution. Here immunoSEQ multiplex PCR was the method, and the copy in TCRdb shows in-frame clones only, minus some. The table lists 320,000 or so clones, around 90% of them singletons, with approximately 5.2% in the top ten. The material sequenced was PBMCs or T cells enriched from blood (not recorded which). This TCR came from a man aged 55 to 69 who had recovered from COVID-19.

The CDR3 protein is CASSKVGGLLFF. In DNA form, the CDR3 reads TGTGCCAGCAGCAAAGTTGGGGGCTTACTGTTTTTT. The rearrangement links TRBV21-1 to TRBJ1-4; the table calls TRBD1, which could not be checked here. TRBV21-1 is assigned pseudogene status. CDR3 length: 12 amino acids.